The 3 T cell receptor beta chains listed next were all sequenced from one sample in a study of long-term antiretroviral therapy in people with HIV. immunoSEQ v3.0 was run at survey level. Profiled with immunoSEQ multiplex PCR; TCRdb holds only in-frame clones, not every one. This table has about 21,000 clones, 88% appearing once. The sequences come from unsorted PBMCs, collected 2.3 years after starting antiretroviral therapy. All receptors derive from a man in his 60s with HIV.

V is TRBV4-3 and J is TRBJ1-1; 7 nucleotides align to TRBD1. The CDR3 is made up of 14 amino acids. After removal of 0 bases from V and 7 bases from J, the junction contained 5 bases not matched to a gene. Germline CDR1 reads LGHNA; CDR2 reads YSLEER. In nucleotides, the CDR3 is TGCGCCAGCAGCCAAGAAAGGGGGCAGGGTGAAGCTTTCTTT. It specifies CASSQERGQGEAFF.

This chain joins TRBV5-1 and TRBJ1-2, with D possibly matching TRBD1 (5 bases). Germline CDR1 reads SGHRS; CDR2 reads YFSETQ. The length of the CDR3 is 12 residues. Trimming took off 2 bases at V and 7 bases at J, with 9 bases between the two ends. CDR3 in DNA: TGCGCCAGCAGCTTCGGGGCCGGTGGCTACACCTTC. It codes for CASSFGAGGYTF. The whole variable domain, filled in from reference TRBV5-1 and TRBJ1-2, reads KAGVTQTPRYLIKTRGQQVTLSCSPISGHRSVSWYQQTPGQGLQFLFEYFSETQRNKGNFPGRFSGRQFSNSRSEMNVSTLELGDSALYLCASSFGAGGYTFGSGTRLTVV.

This clone has only a few counts. The V call is TRBV7-3, the J call TRBJ2-3; maybe TRBD2 (6 bases). CDR1 is SGHTA, CDR2 FQGTGA, per germline. V lost 5 bases to trimming and J lost 4 bases, with 22 bases between them. The CDR3 totals 17 residues. The CDR3 bases are TGTGCCAGCAGCCAAATGCGGGACTCCAAGGGCTCAGATACGCAGTATTTT. Its translation is CASSQMRDSKGSDTQYF.